Listed below are T cell receptor beta chains from one sample, sequenced in a study of T cells in Graves' hyperthyroidism and ophthalmopathy. Via MiXCR, TCRdb re-called the multiplex PCR reads, giving one row per CDR3 protein. The table records some 720,000 distinct CDR3 sequences, around 17% of them present only once. Sequencing was carried out using blood. Receptor source: a man younger than 35 with Graves' hyperthyroidism. CDR3s leave out the opening cysteine and the closing phenylalanine or tryptophan. Each record gives: V gene, J gene, CDR3 protein.

TRBV6-1,TRBJ2-4,ASSWDWENIQY
TRBV12-3/TRBV12-4,TRBJ1-5,ASSLGGLHQPQH
TRBV9,TRBJ1-2,ASSVGASSYGYT
TRBV19,TRBJ1-3,ASRPTGERGNTIY
TRBV6-2/TRBV6-3,TRBJ2-5,ASSYHGLAGQETQY
TRBV28,TRBJ2-7,ASSLSPGSRYEQY
TRBV20-1,TRBJ2-5,SARADRAQETQY
TRBV12-3/TRBV12-4,TRBJ1-1,ASSFRQGGTEAF
TRBV6-5,TRBJ2-2,ASSYLRGTGELF
TRBV19,TRBJ2-1,ASSMGGRASYNEQF
TRBV20-1,TRBJ2-4,SAPRGLAGGEAKNIQY
TRBV7-9,TRBJ2-5,ASSLWGGRFAETQY
TRBV20-1,TRBJ1-4,SPRPPLGEKLF
TRBV7-9,TRBJ1-2,ASSLGDRRGYT
TRBV24-1,TRBJ1-1,ATSLTGRESEAF
TRBV6-2/TRBV6-3,TRBJ2-2,ASRASLAGGNTGELF
TRBV19,TRBJ1-4,ASSLTGTGNGNEKLF
TRBV12-3/TRBV12-4,TRBJ2-6,ASTFGSSGANVPT
TRBV28,TRBJ1-5,ASSLGKSNQPQH
TRBV19,TRBJ1-5,ASSLQGPNHQPQH
TRBV6-1,TRBJ2-3,ASSRVGTDTQY
TRBV12-3/TRBV12-4,TRBJ2-5,ASTLDRGGETQY
TRBV28,TRBJ2-1,ASSLRYRVSSSSLDSYNEQF
TRBV10-3,TRBJ2-6,AISSVEEAVLT
TRBV29-1,TRBJ1-1,SATRGSNTEAF
TRBV2,TRBJ2-1,ASSSQTKEQF
TRBV7-9,TRBJ2-7,ASSLAGGPKEQY
TRBV6-1,TRBJ2-5,ASNDRFQHETQY
TRBV20-1,TRBJ2-7,SARTPGGLAGVASSYEQY
TRBV20-1,TRBJ2-3,SAQSARGTDTQY
TRBV28,TRBJ2-3,ASSYTSGGTDTQY
TRBV3-1,TRBJ2-1,ASSLRTGGPRSEQF
TRBV6-1,TRBJ2-3,ASSRSWTSGSTDTQY
TRBV10-3,TRBJ2-6,AISESNPGSGANVLT
TRBV7-2,TRBJ2-3,ASSFILPSGTDTQY
TRBV27,TRBJ2-5,ASSFTQTGQETQY
TRBV5-1,TRBJ2-1,ASSLYRERNNEQF
TRBV6-1,TRBJ2-7,ASSLPGQMKSPQSYEQY
TRBV6-1,TRBJ1-2,ASRGVWKQDYGYT
TRBV24-1,TRBJ2-7,ATSDPTQGGYLLCEQY
TRBV3-1,TRBJ1-5,ASSQLTFSNQPQH
TRBV30,TRBJ2-3,AWTRVFPTDTQY
TRBV4-1,TRBJ2-2,ASSRFGLTSFNTGELF
TRBV6-2/TRBV6-3,TRBJ2-1,ASSYGTEYNEQF